The table lists the clone carrying this TCR beta chain with many counts. Uncontrolled infection, other autoimmune disease, pregnancy or lactation excluded patients. The data stem from a study of T cells in Graves' hyperthyroidism and ophthalmopathy. Amplification yielded TCR beta CDR3 regions, with RNA transcripts as the source. TCR CDR3 regions were first amplified by RT-PCR with HTBI primers. TCRdb re-called the multiplex PCR reads with MiXCR, one entry per CDR3 protein. The table lists approximately 560,000 distinct CDR3 sequences, less than 20% of them singletons. This CDR3 is built from 20 residues. Germline CDR1 SEHNR, CDR2 FQNEAQ (reference sequence). The V end was cut by 1 base, the J end by 0 bases, with 22 bases between.

This TCR came from a woman aged 25-40 years with Graves' hyperthyroidism. The sequencing sample was made of blood. The rearrangement uses TRBV7-9 and TRBJ1-5; no definite D call. The CDR3 DNA reads as TGTGCCAGCAGCTTAGGGACCACACCCAACGGAGGAAATAGCAATCAGCCCCAGCATTTT. It specifies CASSLGTTPNGGNSNQPQHF.